Presented here are 3 T cell receptor beta chains from one specimen sequenced in a study of T cell changes during pregnancy in multiple sclerosis. Sequenced by immunoSEQ multiplex PCR; TCRdb stores in-frame clones only, minus some. The sample has some 60,000 clones; roughly 90% are singletons. The starting material was peripheral blood, obtained in the second trimester of pregnancy. Source of these receptors: a female donor in good health, enrolled as a control in a pregnancy study.

The chain is built from TRBV29-1 and TRBJ1-4; the match to TRBD1 covers 9 bases. Germline loops: CDR1 SQVTM, CDR2 ANQGSEA. The V and J ends lost 6 bases and 4 bases, in that order; junction bases with no gene match: 18. This CDR3 has 18 amino acids. This CDR3 is CSVSPGQGTRGYNEKLFF. The CDR3 DNA reads TGCAGCGTAAGCCCGGGACAGGGAACGCGAGGATATAATGAAAAACTGTTTTTT.

This rearrangement joins TRBV14 to TRBJ2-1; no definite D call. Trimming cost V 2 bases and J 5 bases, with 10 bases left between them. The germline gives CDR1 SGHDN, CDR2 FVKESK. CDR3 length: 14 amino acids. CDR3 coding DNA: TGTGCCAGCAGCCAATTGTCGCGGAACAATGAGCAGTTCTTC. Translating gives CASSQLSRNNEQFF.

V and J are TRBV6-1 and TRBJ2-3; 7 nucleotides agree with TRBD1. J lost 0 bases, V lost 5 bases, and 5 bases had no gene match. The CDR3 consists of 15 residues. Germline V gene data show CDR1 as MNHNS and CDR2 as SASEGT. CDR3 nucleotide sequence: TGTGCCAGCAGTAGGGACAGTGCTAGCACAGATACGCAGTATTTT. Its protein product is CASSRDSASTDTQYF.